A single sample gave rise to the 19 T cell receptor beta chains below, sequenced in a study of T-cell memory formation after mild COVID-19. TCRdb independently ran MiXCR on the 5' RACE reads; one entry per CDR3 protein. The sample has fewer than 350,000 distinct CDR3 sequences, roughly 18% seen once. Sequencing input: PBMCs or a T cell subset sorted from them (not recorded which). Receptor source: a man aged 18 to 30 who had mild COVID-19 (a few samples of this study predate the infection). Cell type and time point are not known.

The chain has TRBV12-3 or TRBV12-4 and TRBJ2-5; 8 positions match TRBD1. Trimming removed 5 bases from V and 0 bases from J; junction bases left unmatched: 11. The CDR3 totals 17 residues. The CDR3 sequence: CASSPPRGRGDQETQYF. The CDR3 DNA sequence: TGTGCCAGCAGTCCGCCCAGGGGGCGGGGAGACCAAGAGACCCAGTACTTC.

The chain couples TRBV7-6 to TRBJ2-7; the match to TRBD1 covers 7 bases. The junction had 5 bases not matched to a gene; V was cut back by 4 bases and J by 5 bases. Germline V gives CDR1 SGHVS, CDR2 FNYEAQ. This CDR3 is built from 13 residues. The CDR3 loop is CASSSSDRDEQYF. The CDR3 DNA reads TGTGCCAGCAGCTCTTCCGACAGGGACGAGCAGTACTTC.

CDR3 protein: CSARVPRDYGYTF. The DNA for the CDR3 is TGCAGTGCTAGAGTTCCCCGAGATTATGGCTACACCTTC. The chain recombines TRBV20-1 with TRBJ1-2; D is unclear. Per the germline V gene, CDR1 is DFQATT and CDR2 is SNEGSKA (reference sequence). The CDR3 totals 13 residues. Deletions cut 1 base from V and 5 bases from J, with 11 bases between.

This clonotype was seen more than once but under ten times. CDR3 amino acids: CASSTADRGFEETQYF. The CDR3 nucleotides read TGCGCCAGCAGCACCGCGGACAGGGGATTTGAGGAGACCCAGTACTTC. V is TRBV5-1 and J is TRBJ2-5, with TRBD1 matching 9 bases. From germline, CDR1 is SGHRS and CDR2 YFSETQ. The CDR3 runs to 16 residues. With 4 bases clipped from V and 5 bases from J, the junction kept 12 bases outside the gene matches.

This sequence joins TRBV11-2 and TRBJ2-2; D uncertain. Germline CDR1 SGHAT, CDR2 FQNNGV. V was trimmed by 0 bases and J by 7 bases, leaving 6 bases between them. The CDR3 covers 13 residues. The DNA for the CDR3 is TGTGCCAGCAGCTTAGAAGCCGTCGGGGAGCTGTTTTTT. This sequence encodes CASSLEAVGELFF. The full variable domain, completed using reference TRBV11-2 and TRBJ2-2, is EAGVAQSPRYKIIEKRQSVAFWCNPISGHATLYWYQQILGQGPKLLIQFQNNGVVDDSQLPKDRFSAERLKGVDSTLKIQPAKLEDSAVYLCASSLEAVGELFFGEGSRLTVL.

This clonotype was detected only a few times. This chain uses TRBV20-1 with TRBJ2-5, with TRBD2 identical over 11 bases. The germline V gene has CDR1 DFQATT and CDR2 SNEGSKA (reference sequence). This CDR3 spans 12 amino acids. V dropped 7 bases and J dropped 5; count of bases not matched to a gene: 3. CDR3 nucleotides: TGCAGTGGTAGCGGGGGGGCCGAGACCCAGTACTTC. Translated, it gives CSGSGGAETQYF.

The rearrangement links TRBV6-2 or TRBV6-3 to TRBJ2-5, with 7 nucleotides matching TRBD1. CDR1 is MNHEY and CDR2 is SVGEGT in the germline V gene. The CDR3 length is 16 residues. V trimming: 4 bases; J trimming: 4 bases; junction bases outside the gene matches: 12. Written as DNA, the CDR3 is TGTGCCAGCAGTTCCGGGGACAGCGCACTCACAGAGACCCAGTACTTC. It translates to CASSSGDSALTETQYF.

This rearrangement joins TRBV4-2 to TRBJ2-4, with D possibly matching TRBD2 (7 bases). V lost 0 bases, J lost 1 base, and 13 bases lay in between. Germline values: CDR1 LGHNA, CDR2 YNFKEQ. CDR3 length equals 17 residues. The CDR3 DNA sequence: TGTGCCAGCAGCCAAGATCAGGAGGGGGGGGCCAAAAACATTCAGTACTTC. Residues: CASSQDQEGGAKNIQYF.

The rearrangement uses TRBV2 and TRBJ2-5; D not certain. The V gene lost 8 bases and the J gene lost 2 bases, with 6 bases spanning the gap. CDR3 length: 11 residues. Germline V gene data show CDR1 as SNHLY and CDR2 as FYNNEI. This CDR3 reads CASVIQETQYF. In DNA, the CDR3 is TGTGCCAGCGTGATTCAAGAGACCCAGTACTTC.

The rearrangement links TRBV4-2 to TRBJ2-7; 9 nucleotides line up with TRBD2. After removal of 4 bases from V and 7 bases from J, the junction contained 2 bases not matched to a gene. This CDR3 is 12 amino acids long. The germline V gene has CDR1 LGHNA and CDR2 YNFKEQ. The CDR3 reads CASSLSGGEQYF. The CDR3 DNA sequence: TGTGCCAGCAGCCTTAGCGGGGGAGAGCAGTACTTC.

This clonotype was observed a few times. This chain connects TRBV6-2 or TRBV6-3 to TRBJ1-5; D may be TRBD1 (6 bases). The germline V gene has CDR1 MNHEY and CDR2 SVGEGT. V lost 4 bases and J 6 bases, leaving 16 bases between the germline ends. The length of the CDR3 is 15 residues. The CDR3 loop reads CASSSTQGRSQPQHF. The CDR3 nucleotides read TGTGCCAGCAGTTCAACACAGGGTAGGTCTCAGCCCCAGCATTTT.

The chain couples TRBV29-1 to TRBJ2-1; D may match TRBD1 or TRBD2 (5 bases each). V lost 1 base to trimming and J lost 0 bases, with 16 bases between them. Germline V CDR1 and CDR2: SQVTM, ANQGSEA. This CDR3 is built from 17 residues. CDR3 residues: CSVEGYLARGSYNEQFF. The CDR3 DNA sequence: TGCAGCGTTGAAGGCTATCTCGCGAGGGGCTCCTACAATGAGCAGTTCTTC.

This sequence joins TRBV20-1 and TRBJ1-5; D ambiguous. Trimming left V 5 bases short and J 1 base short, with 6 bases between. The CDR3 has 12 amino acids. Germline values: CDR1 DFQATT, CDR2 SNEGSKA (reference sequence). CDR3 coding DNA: TGCAGTGCTGAGGGCAGCAATCAGCCCCAGCATTTT. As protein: CSAEGSNQPQHF.

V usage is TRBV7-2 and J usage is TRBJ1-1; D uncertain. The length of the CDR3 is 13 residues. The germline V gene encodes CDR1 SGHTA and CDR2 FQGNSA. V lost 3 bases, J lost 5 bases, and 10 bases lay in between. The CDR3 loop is CASSFPEITEAFF. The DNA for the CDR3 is TGTGCCAGCAGCTTCCCGGAGATAACTGAAGCTTTCTTT.

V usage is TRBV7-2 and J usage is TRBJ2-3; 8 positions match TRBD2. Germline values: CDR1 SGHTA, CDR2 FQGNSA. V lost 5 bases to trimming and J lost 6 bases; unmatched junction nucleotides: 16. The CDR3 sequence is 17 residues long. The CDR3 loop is CASSRDRSGGPRDTQYF. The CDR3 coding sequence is TGTGCCAGCAGCCGGGATAGGTCGGGGGGGCCTAGGGATACGCAGTATTTT.

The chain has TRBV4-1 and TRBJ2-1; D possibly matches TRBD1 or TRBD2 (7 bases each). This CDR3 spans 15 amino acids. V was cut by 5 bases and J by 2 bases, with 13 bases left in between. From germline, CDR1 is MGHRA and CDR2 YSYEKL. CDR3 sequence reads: CASSAGDRTYNEQFF. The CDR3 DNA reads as TGCGCCAGCAGCGCGGGGGACAGAACCTACAATGAGCAGTTCTTC.

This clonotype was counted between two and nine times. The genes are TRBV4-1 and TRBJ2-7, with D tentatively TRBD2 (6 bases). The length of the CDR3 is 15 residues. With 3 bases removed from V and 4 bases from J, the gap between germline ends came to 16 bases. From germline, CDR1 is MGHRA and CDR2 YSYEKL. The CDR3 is CASSHMTGTEYEQYF. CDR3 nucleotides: TGCGCCAGCAGCCATATGACCGGGACTGAGTACGAGCAGTACTTC.

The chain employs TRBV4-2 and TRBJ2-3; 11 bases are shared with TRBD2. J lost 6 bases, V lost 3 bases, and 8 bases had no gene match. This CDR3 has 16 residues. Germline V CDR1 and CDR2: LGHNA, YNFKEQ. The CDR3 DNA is TGTGCCAGCAGCCAGGCTAGCGGGGGGACCTTTGATACGCAGTATTTT. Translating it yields CASSQASGGTFDTQYF.

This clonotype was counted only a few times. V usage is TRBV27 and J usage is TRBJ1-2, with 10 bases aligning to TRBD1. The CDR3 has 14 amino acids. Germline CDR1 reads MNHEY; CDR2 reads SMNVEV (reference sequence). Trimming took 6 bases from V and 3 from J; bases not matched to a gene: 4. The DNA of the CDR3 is TGTGCCAGCAGGGGACAGGGGCGCTACTATGGCTACACCTTC. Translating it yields CASRGQGRYYGYTF.